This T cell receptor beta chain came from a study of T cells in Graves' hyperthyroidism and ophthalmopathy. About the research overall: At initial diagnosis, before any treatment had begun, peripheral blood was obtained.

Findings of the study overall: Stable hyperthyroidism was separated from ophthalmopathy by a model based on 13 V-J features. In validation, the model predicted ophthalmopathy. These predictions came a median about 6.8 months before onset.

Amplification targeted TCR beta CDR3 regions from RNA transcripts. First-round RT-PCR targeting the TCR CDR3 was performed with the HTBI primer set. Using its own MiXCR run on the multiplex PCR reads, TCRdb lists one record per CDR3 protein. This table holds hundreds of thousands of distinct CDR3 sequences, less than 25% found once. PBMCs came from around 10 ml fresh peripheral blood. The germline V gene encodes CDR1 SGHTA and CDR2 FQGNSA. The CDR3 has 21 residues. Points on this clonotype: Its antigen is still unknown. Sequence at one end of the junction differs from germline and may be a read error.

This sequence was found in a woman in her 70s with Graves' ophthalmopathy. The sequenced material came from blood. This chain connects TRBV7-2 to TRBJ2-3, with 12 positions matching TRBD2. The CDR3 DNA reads TGCGCCAGCAGCCCCATGGTGGGTGCTAGCGGGAGGGCCGGGAGTACAGATACGCAGTATTTT. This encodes CASSPMVGASGRAGSTDTQYF. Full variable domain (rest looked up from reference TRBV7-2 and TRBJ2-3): GAGVSQSPSNKVTEKGKDVELRCDPISGHTALYWYRQSLGQGLEFLIYFQGNSAPDKSGLPSDRFSAERTGGSVSTLTIQRTQQEDSAVYLCASSPMVGASGRAGSTDTQYFGPGTRLTVL.